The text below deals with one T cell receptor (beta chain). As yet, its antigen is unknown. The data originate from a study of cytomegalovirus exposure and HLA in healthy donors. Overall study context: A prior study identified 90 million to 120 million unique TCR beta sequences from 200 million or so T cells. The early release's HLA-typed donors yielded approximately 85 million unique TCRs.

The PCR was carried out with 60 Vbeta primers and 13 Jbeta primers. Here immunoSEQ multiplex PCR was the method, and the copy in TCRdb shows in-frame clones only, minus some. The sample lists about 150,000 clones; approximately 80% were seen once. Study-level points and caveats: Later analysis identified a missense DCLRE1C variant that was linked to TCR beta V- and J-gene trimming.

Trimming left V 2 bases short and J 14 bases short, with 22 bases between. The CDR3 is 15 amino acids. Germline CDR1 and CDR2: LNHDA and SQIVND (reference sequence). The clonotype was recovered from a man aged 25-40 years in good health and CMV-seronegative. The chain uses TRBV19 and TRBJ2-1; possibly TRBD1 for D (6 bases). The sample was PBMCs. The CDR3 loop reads CASSILFSGSGDKFF. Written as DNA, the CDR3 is TGTGCCAGTAGTATACTATTTTCGGGATCAGGGGACAAGTTCTTC.